This record concerns one TCR beta chain sequence. The data are from a study of sequential checkpoint blockade in melanoma. At the level of the study: First-line arms were nivolumab then ipilimumab, or the reverse, randomized 1:1. Both treatment sequences were followed by maintenance nivolumab.

Germline loops: CDR1 MGHRA, CDR2 YSYEKL. Between the trimmed V and J ends, which lost 4 bases and 1 base, there was a span of 9 bases. The CDR3 length is 14 residues. Produced via immunoSEQ multiplex PCR; TCRdb's table is partial and in-frame only. The repertoire holds some 15,000 clones, under 80% seen once, with roughly 25% in the top ten. Documented treatment: randomized to nivolumab then ipilimumab (arm A) or the reverse (arm B). This chain uses TRBV4-1 with TRBJ2-3; no firm D call. The sequencing here drew on CD8+ T cells sorted from blood (inferred from file names), taken from a patient given nivolumab and ipilimumab in sequence. The clonotype originates from a human donor with melanoma. The CDR3 sequence is CASSLRRGTDTQYF. The CDR3 coding sequence is TGCGCCAGCAGCCTTCGACGGGGCACAGATACGCAGTATTTT.